The next 14 T cell receptor beta chains were all read from a single sample in a study of T cell responses to AZD1222 COVID-19 vaccine. Clones were sequenced by immunoSEQ multiplex PCR, and TCRdb holds only the in-frame ones, with some missing. The table lists around 140,000 clones, just over 90% of them singletons. Here the sequenced sample was peripheral blood, taken 28 days after the second AZD1222 dose. The receptors stem from an adult who received the AZD1222 COVID-19 vaccine.

The sample holds one count of this clone. Here the CDR3 reads CASSASGTGNTIYF. The CDR3 DNA is TGTGCCAGCAGCGCATCAGGGACAGGAAACACCATATATTTT. This chain joins TRBV9 and TRBJ1-3, with D perhaps matching TRBD1 (6 bases). Trimming shortened V by 3 bases and J by 4 bases, and 11 bases separated the two germline ends. Germline values: CDR1 SGDLS, CDR2 YYNGEE. The CDR3 runs 14 residues.

This clone came up a few times. CDR3 in amino acids: CATRPNYGYTF. The CDR3 nucleotides are TGTGCCACCAGGCCTAACTATGGCTACACCTTC. The chain is built from TRBV28 and TRBJ1-2; D not resolved. CDR3 length: 11 residues. V shed 10 bases and J shed 0 bases, with 6 bases lying between them. CDR1 is MDHEN, CDR2 SYDVKM, per germline.

The chain has TRBV19 and TRBJ2-1; D may be TRBD1 or TRBD2 (5 bases each). The ends were cut back, 5 bases at V and 12 bases at J, with 17 bases in the middle. This CDR3 comprises 13 residues. CDR1 and CDR2 (germline): LNHDA, SQIVND (reference sequence). The CDR3 loop is CASSPPGRAGQFF. The CDR3 DNA follows: TGTGCCAGTAGTCCCCCGGGGCGAGCAGGGCAGTTCTTC.

V usage is TRBV29-1 and J usage is TRBJ2-2; D is unclear. Germline lookup yields CDR1 SQVTM and CDR2 ANQGSEA. The CDR3 loop spans 13 amino acids. Trimming took off 7 bases at V and 1 base at J, with 10 bases between the two ends. The CDR3 spells CSGSLQNTGELFF. The CDR3 region has the DNA TGCAGCGGGAGTTTACAGAACACCGGGGAGCTGTTTTTT.

The rearrangement uses TRBV6-2 or TRBV6-3 and TRBJ2-2; D gene unclear. Germline CDR1 and CDR2: MNHEY and SVGEGT. This CDR3 is 14 amino acids long. Trimming cost V 2 bases and J 4 bases, with 8 bases left between them. CDR3 in DNA: TGTGCCAGCAGTTACAGGACCCCCACCGGGGAGCTGTTTTTT. This gives the protein CASSYRTPTGELFF.

The chain couples TRBV15 to TRBJ2-1; tentative D call: TRBD1 (5 bases). Trimming cost V 1 base and J 6 bases, with 13 bases left between them. The CDR3 totals 15 residues. The germline gives CDR1 LNHNV, CDR2 YYDKDF (reference sequence). This chain's CDR3 is CATSRGQGDGNEQFF. In nucleotides, the CDR3 is TGTGCCACCAGCAGAGGGCAGGGTGATGGCAATGAGCAGTTCTTC.

The V gene is TRBV6-2 or TRBV6-3, the J gene TRBJ2-1; 12 bases map to TRBD2. Germline CDR1 and CDR2: MNHEY and SVGEGT. The CDR3 has 15 amino acids. V was pared by 5 bases and J by 6 bases, with 5 bases of the junction left unmatched. The CDR3: CASSQTSGSRNEQFF. DNA for the CDR3: TGTGCCAGCAGTCAGACTAGCGGGAGTCGCAATGAGCAGTTCTTC.

The J gene is TRBJ1-1, the V gene TRBV27, with unresolved D. This CDR3 contains 13 residues. In germline, CDR1 is MNHEY, CDR2 SMNVEV (reference sequence). With 2 bases removed from V and 6 bases from J, the gap between germline ends came to 10 bases. The CDR3: CASSLGWFAEAFF. As DNA, the CDR3 is TGTGCCAGCAGTTTAGGATGGTTTGCTGAAGCTTTCTTT.

J is TRBJ1-2 and V is TRBV5-1, with TRBD1 as a possible D gene (5 bases). The V end was cut by 0 bases, the J end by 4 bases, with 13 bases between. The germline CDR1 and CDR2 sequences are SGHRS and YFSETQ. CDR3 length equals 15 residues. CDR3 sequence (DNA): TGCGCCAGCAGCTTGGCCAGTGGGGGTTCCTATGGCTACACCTTC. Its translation is CASSLASGGSYGYTF.

This rearrangement joins TRBV28 to TRBJ2-7, with D perhaps TRBD2 (5 bases). V was cut by 6 bases and J by 5 bases, with 20 bases left in between. The CDR3 is made up of 15 amino acids. Germline CDR1 reads MDHEN; CDR2 reads SYDVKM. Written as DNA, the CDR3 is TGTGCCAGCAGCCTCCGGAAGAGGGTCTACCACGAGCAGTACTTC. This sequence encodes CASSLRKRVYHEQYF.

The chain carries TRBV7-3 and TRBJ2-1, with TRBD2 identical over 13 bases. The germline gives CDR1 SGHTA, CDR2 FQGTGA. Trimming cost V 5 bases and J 2 bases; bases outside gene matches: 6. The CDR3 runs 17 residues. The CDR3 nucleotides read TGTGCCAGCAGCGGTACTAGCGGGAGGGGTACCTACAATGAGCAGTTCTTC. It is translated as CASSGTSGRGTYNEQFF.

This sequence joins TRBV10-3 and TRBJ1-1; 8 bases line up with TRBD1. Germline V CDR1 and CDR2: ENHRY, SYGVKD. V lost 7 bases, J lost 3 bases, and 7 bases stayed unmatched. CDR3 size: 14 residues. The CDR3 DNA is TGTGCCATCACTCAGGCGGGACAGGACACTGAAGCTTTCTTT. Protein: CAITQAGQDTEAFF.

The sample holds a few counts of this clone. The chain employs TRBV9 and TRBJ1-5; D not certain. Germline V CDR1 and CDR2: SGDLS, YYNGEE. This CDR3 has 15 residues. Trimming took off 0 bases at V and 6 bases at J, with 13 bases between the two ends. CDR3 in amino acids: CASSVGGRSGQPQHF. DNA for the CDR3: TGTGCCAGCAGCGTAGGAGGCAGGTCTGGTCAGCCCCAGCATTTT.

This rearrangement joins TRBV5-1 to TRBJ2-7, with D perhaps matching TRBD1 or TRBD2 (6 bases each). V was shortened by 1 base and J by 3 bases, with 14 bases between the two germline ends. The CDR3 is 15 residues long. Per germline, CDR1 SGHRS and CDR2 YFSETQ. CDR3 bases: TGCGCCAGCAGCTTGTCTGGGGGGCAGGGCTACGAGCAGTACTTC. This translates into CASSLSGGQGYEQYF.